The entry below gives a single T cell receptor beta chain sequence along with its context. Clones were sequenced by immunoSEQ multiplex PCR, and TCRdb holds only the in-frame ones, with some missing. The sample lists more than 900,000 clones, about 80% occurring once. The germline V gene encodes CDR1 SGHDN and CDR2 FVKESK. With V trimmed by 4 bases and J by 4 bases, 9 bases remained unmatched. This CDR3 comprises 15 residues. This specimen comes from a study of shared clonotypes between healthy human individuals. This receptor was obtained from a man aged 18 to 29 in good health. Some clones in this sample may be carry-over from other donors' samples. This sequence joins TRBV14 and TRBJ1-1; the match to TRBD1 covers 7 bases. The sample comprised memory CD4+ T cells from PBMCs. Subset: CD45RA-negative fraction. CDR3 protein: CASSPYHQGVTEAFF. DNA of the CDR3: TGTGCCAGCAGCCCGTATCACCAGGGGGTCACTGAAGCTTTCTTT.